This T cell receptor beta chain came from a study of T cells in Graves' hyperthyroidism and ophthalmopathy. Overall study context: Peripheral blood samples were taken at initial diagnosis, prior to any treatment. Findings and caveats of the study: Most thyroid clonotypes expanded above 0.001 were also detected in blood.

About this clonotype: Its matching antigen is unknown.

Per the germline V gene, CDR1 is MNHNY and CDR2 is SVGAGI (reference sequence). J was trimmed by 0 bases and V by 2 bases; bases with no gene match: 5. This CDR3 is 16 amino acids long. Out of around 10 ml of fresh peripheral blood came the PBMCs. TCR beta CDR3 region amplification was performed from RNA transcripts. The HTBI primer set drove a first-round RT-PCR of the TCR CDR3. TCRdb reanalysed the multiplex PCR reads using MiXCR and keeps one entry per CDR3 protein. Of about 380,000 distinct CDR3 sequences in the sample, approximately 13% are singletons; the top ten hold more than 20%. The sequenced material came from blood. The chain carries TRBV6-6 and TRBJ2-3, with TRBD2 matching over 7 bases. The sequence was collected from a man aged 25-40 years with Graves' hyperthyroidism that later progressed to Graves' ophthalmopathy. CDR3: CASSYNGLDSTDTQYF. The CDR3 nucleotides are TGTGCCAGCAGTTACAACGGACTAGACAGCACAGATACGCAGTATTTT.